This entry describes one T cell receptor (beta chain). This record comes from a study of blood T cell repertoires in COVID-19. About the study: The study drew acute and convalescent COVID-19 samples from the United States, Italy and Spain. PBMCs, B-cell-depleted T cells, or T cells provided the cDNA or gDNA that made up the material.

This CDR3 comprises 16 residues. Germline CDR1 reads LGHNA; CDR2 reads YSLEER. The trim removed 0 bases at V and 5 bases at J, leaving 6 bases unmatched. Methods used by the authors: Estimated nucleated cell counts came from reference gene primer amplification. The method was immunoSEQ multiplex PCR; TCRdb's version includes in-frame clones alone and lacks a portion of them. V, J and clone size are those of that table, while D and trimming were read from the DNA. Among 150,000 to 200,000 clones listed, about nine tenths were seen once. The sample taken for sequencing was peripheral blood. The rearrangement uses TRBV4-3 and TRBJ2-5, with 10 bases matching TRBD2. This clonotype was sampled from a man between 65 and 85 years old with acute or convalescent COVID-19. CDR3 nucleotide sequence: TGCGCCAGCAGCCAAGAAGCAGCGGGGGGGCCGGAGACCCAGTACTTC. Translated: CASSQEAAGGPETQYF.